This entry lists 30 T cell receptor beta chains sequenced from one sample in a study of OX40 agonist ivuxolimab in advanced cancers. Produced via immunoSEQ multiplex PCR; TCRdb's table is partial and in-frame only. In the table there are about 99,000 clones, around 90% of which are singletons. The sample here was CD4+ or CD8+ T cells sorted from blood, taken in a trial of the OX40 agonist ivuxolimab. The receptor set was obtained from an adult with an advanced solid tumor such as melanoma, head and neck, liver or kidney cancer.

The genes are TRBV28 and TRBJ2-3; TRBD2 is a possible D gene (6 bases). With 4 bases removed from V and 0 bases from J, the gap between germline ends came to 14 bases. CDR3 length equals 16 residues. Germline CDR1 and CDR2: MDHEN and SYDVKM. CDR3 protein: CASSSWGDPSTDTQYF. The CDR3 DNA sequence: TGTGCCAGCAGTTCTTGGGGGGACCCTAGCACAGATACGCAGTATTTT.

The rearrangement links TRBV5-1 to TRBJ1-1; TRBD1 might be the D (5 bases). Deletions cut 4 bases from V and 3 bases from J, with 10 bases between. Per germline, CDR1 SGHRS and CDR2 YFSETQ. This CDR3 contains 13 residues. The CDR3 coding sequence is TGCGCCAGCAGCCCGGGGGTTGACACTGAAGCTTTCTTT. As protein: CASSPGVDTEAFF. Full variable domain (rest looked up from reference TRBV5-1 and TRBJ1-1): KAGVTQTPRYLIKTRGQQVTLSCSPISGHRSVSWYQQTPGQGLQFLFEYFSETQRNKGNFPGRFSGRQFSNSRSEMNVSTLELGDSALYLCASSPGVDTEAFFGQGTRLTVV.

This chain joins TRBV4-3 and TRBJ1-1; TRBD1 agrees at 11 bases. Germline V lookup: CDR1 LGHNA, CDR2 YSLEER. This CDR3 has 16 residues. V dropped 2 bases and J dropped 4; count of bases not matched to a gene: 6. The DNA for the CDR3 is TGCGCCAGCAGCCAACACCTGGGACAGGGGGGCACTGAAGCTTTCTTT. It codes for CASSQHLGQGGTEAFF.

The chain links TRBV4-1 to TRBJ1-6; D perhaps matches TRBD1 (5 bases). V was shortened by 4 bases and J by 0 bases, with 13 bases between the two germline ends. Germline CDR1 reads MGHRA; CDR2 reads YSYEKL. The CDR3 extends over 17 amino acids. CDR3 nucleotide sequence: TGCGCCAGCAGCCTGGGACCGCCGAGCTCCTATAATTCACCCCTCCACTTT. It specifies CASSLGPPSSYNSPLHF.

The gene calls are TRBV7-2 and TRBJ2-1; no definite D call. This CDR3 region has 14 residues. Germline V gene data show CDR1 as SGHTA and CDR2 as FQGNSA. V was pared by 3 bases and J by 8 bases, with 14 bases between. The CDR3 spells CASSFGPSRHEQFF. CDR3 bases: TGTGCCAGCAGCTTCGGGCCCAGTCGTCATGAGCAGTTCTTC.

This clone is a singleton in its sample. The V and J genes are TRBV29-1 and TRBJ1-3; D not resolved. V shed 4 bases and J shed 0 bases, with 10 bases lying between them. Germline-derived CDR1 and CDR2 are SQVTM and ANQGSEA. The CDR3 has 14 residues. The CDR3 reads CSVVWGYSGNTIYF. In DNA, the CDR3 is TGCAGCGTTGTTTGGGGATACTCTGGAAACACCATATATTTT.

The V and J genes are TRBV11-2 and TRBJ2-3; the match to TRBD1 covers 9 bases. The CDR3 runs to 15 residues. Germline V lookup: CDR1 SGHAT, CDR2 FQNNGV. Losses at the gene ends were 5 bases for V and 5 bases for J; bases not matched to a gene: 8. The CDR3 DNA is TGTGCCAGCAGCCCCCGGGACAGGGCCGTAGATACGCAGTATTTT. It encodes CASSPRDRAVDTQYF. Combining the CDR3 with reference TRBV11-2 and TRBJ2-3 gives the whole variable domain EAGVAQSPRYKIIEKRQSVAFWCNPISGHATLYWYQQILGQGPKLLIQFQNNGVVDDSQLPKDRFSAERLKGVDSTLKIQPAKLEDSAVYLCASSPRDRAVDTQYFGPGTRLTVL.

The chain is built from TRBV6-1 and TRBJ1-1; 10 positions match TRBD1. J lost 5 bases, V lost 6 bases, and 6 bases had no gene match. This CDR3 comprises 14 residues. The germline CDR1 and CDR2 sequences are MNHNS and SASEGT. The CDR3 DNA reads as TGTGCCAGCAGGAGGGACAGGGGAATTACTGAAGCTTTCTTT. It encodes CASRRDRGITEAFF.

V and J are TRBV7-8 and TRBJ2-3; no reliable D call. CDR1 SGHVS and CDR2 FQNEAQ come from the germline V gene. The V end was cut by 3 bases, the J end by 6 bases, with 16 bases between. The CDR3 is 15 residues long. The CDR3: CASSLLGSSVDTQYF. The CDR3 DNA is TGTGCCAGCAGCTTGCTAGGCTCCTCCGTTGATACGCAGTATTTT. The full variable domain, with the rest looked up from reference TRBV7-8 and TRBJ2-3, is GAGVSQSPRYKVAKRGQDVALRCDPISGHVSLFWYQQALGQGPEFLTYFQNEAQLDKSGLPSDRFFAERPEGSVSTLKIQRTQQEDSAVYLCASSLLGSSVDTQYFGPGTRLTVL.

The chain is built from TRBV30 and TRBJ1-4, with D tentatively TRBD1 (5 bases). Trimming removed 3 bases at V and 2 bases at J, with 7 bases between. The CDR3 is 13 residues long. The germline V gene has CDR1 GTSNPN and CDR2 SVGIG (reference sequence). The CDR3 loop reads CAWSRGTNEKLFF. The CDR3 DNA follows: TGTGCCTGGAGCCGGGGGACTAATGAAAAACTGTTTTTT.

This sequence joins TRBV19 and TRBJ1-4, with 8 bases lining up with TRBD1. Germline V CDR1 and CDR2: LNHDA, SQIVND (reference sequence). This CDR3 spans 14 amino acids. V shed 5 bases and J 9 bases; nucleotides not matched to a gene: 8. The CDR3, as DNA: TGTGCCAGTAGTCCGGGACAGGATCGTCAAAAACTGTTTTTT. This sequence encodes CASSPGQDRQKLFF.

The CDR3 sequence: CASSISLASYNEQFF. The CDR3 DNA reads as TGTGCCAGTAGTATAAGTCTAGCATCCTACAATGAGCAGTTCTTC. The V gene is TRBV19, the J gene TRBJ2-1, with TRBD2 as a possible D gene (5 bases). V lost 2 bases and J lost 1, with 9 bases in between. CDR1 and CDR2 (germline): LNHDA, SQIVND (reference sequence). The CDR3 runs 15 residues.

The chain is built from TRBV18 and TRBJ2-1; 8 nucleotides agree with TRBD2. The CDR3 has 14 residues. J was trimmed by 5 bases and V by 7 bases; bases with no gene match: 7. Germline loops: CDR1 KGHSH, CDR2 LQKENI. For the CDR3, the DNA is TGTGCCAGCTGGGCGGGAGGACAAGACAATGAGCAGTTCTTC. Amino acid sequence: CASWAGGQDNEQFF.

The CDR3 here is CASSQLTGVVGYGYTF. CDR3 DNA: TGTGCCAGCAGCCAGTTAACAGGGGTGGTTGGCTATGGCTACACCTTC. The chain couples TRBV14 to TRBJ1-2, with 7 bases lining up with TRBD1. This CDR3 is built from 16 residues. V shed 3 bases, J shed 4 bases, and the junction held 11 bases outside the gene matches. Germline V gene sequence: CDR1 SGHDN, CDR2 FVKESK.

J is TRBJ2-1 and V is TRBV4-1; 8 bases are a match to TRBD2. Germline V CDR1 and CDR2: MGHRA, YSYEKL. The CDR3 has 15 residues. After removal of 0 bases from V and 7 bases from J, the junction contained 5 bases not matched to a gene. This CDR3 reads CASSQELAAFNEQFF. CDR3 DNA sequence: TGCGCCAGCAGCCAAGAACTAGCGGCTTTTAATGAGCAGTTCTTC.

This clone was observed once. This chain uses TRBV5-8 with TRBJ2-3; 10 bases are a match to TRBD2. With 0 bases clipped from V and 8 bases from J, the junction kept 12 bases outside the gene matches. Germline V lookup: CDR1 SGHTS, CDR2 YDEGEE. The CDR3 consists of 17 residues. The CDR3 here is CASSLGQLAGPRGTQYF. CDR3 nucleotide sequence: TGTGCCAGCAGCTTGGGACAACTAGCGGGGCCCCGCGGTACGCAGTATTTT.

V is TRBV19 and J is TRBJ1-5, with D perhaps matching TRBD1 (5 bases). This CDR3 spans 15 amino acids. Per germline, CDR1 LNHDA and CDR2 SQIVND (reference sequence). V lost 5 bases to trimming and J lost 3 bases, with 14 bases between them. CDR3 protein: CASSFGRTLNQPQHF. CDR3 bases: TGTGCCAGTAGTTTCGGACGGACACTCAATCAGCCCCAGCATTTT.

The chain joins TRBV27 to TRBJ2-3, with TRBD1 matching 9 bases. This CDR3 is 15 amino acids long. The germline CDR1 and CDR2 sequences are MNHEY and SMNVEV (reference sequence). The junction had 8 bases not matched to a gene; V was cut back by 6 bases and J by 4 bases. CDR3 nucleotide sequence: TGTGCCAGCAGCCCTACAGGGGGCTCGGCAGATACGCAGTATTTT. This encodes CASSPTGGSADTQYF.

The chain recombines TRBV7-2 with TRBJ2-5, with D possibly matching TRBD2 (5 bases). The V gene's germline CDR1 is SGHTA and CDR2 FQGNSA. The CDR3 is 13 residues long. V lost 3 bases and J lost 2, with 7 bases in between. CDR3 sequence (DNA): TGTGCCAGCAGCTTGGACTGGCAAGAGACCCAGTACTTC. Protein: CASSLDWQETQYF.

CDR3 nucleotide sequence: TGCGCCAGCAGCTTGGGTCCAACGGGCCCCGGGGAGCTGTTTTTT. It yields the protein CASSLGPTGPGELFF. The chain uses TRBV5-1 and TRBJ2-2; no reliable D call. V was pared by 0 bases and J by 6 bases, with 12 bases between. CDR3 length equals 15 residues. Germline values: CDR1 SGHRS, CDR2 YFSETQ.

The rearrangement uses TRBV5-4 and TRBJ2-2, with 11 positions matching TRBD2. CDR3 length: 14 residues. The J segment lost 8 bases and the V segment lost 5 bases, leaving 5 bases of the junction unmatched. Germline-derived CDR1 and CDR2 are SGHNT and YYREEE (reference sequence). CDR3 sequence (DNA): TGTGCCAGCAGACTAGCGGGAGCTGCAGGGGAGCTGTTTTTT. This encodes CASRLAGAAGELFF.

The rearrangement links TRBV7-2 to TRBJ2-7, with 9 nucleotides matching TRBD2. The CDR3 spans 15 residues. The germline CDR1 and CDR2 sequences are SGHTA and FQGNSA. The V and J ends lost 3 bases and 7 bases, in that order; junction bases with no gene match: 10. The CDR3 spells CASSFATSGSLEQYF. CDR3 bases: TGTGCCAGCAGCTTCGCGACTAGCGGCTCCTTAGAGCAGTACTTC.

The chain joins TRBV10-3 to TRBJ1-2; D remains ambiguous. Looked up from germline, CDR1 is ENHRY and CDR2 is SYGVKD. CDR3 length equals 11 residues. With 4 bases removed from V and 5 bases from J, the gap between germline ends came to 5 bases. In DNA form, the CDR3 reads TGTGCCATCAGTGGGGGTTATGGCTACACCTTC. As protein: CAISGGYGYTF.

The V gene is TRBV5-1, the J gene TRBJ2-2, with D perhaps TRBD1 or TRBD2 (6 bases each). Germline values: CDR1 SGHRS, CDR2 YFSETQ. The CDR3 has 16 amino acids. Trimming pared 4 bases from V and 3 bases from J, leaving 16 bases between. In DNA, the CDR3 is TGCGCCAGCAGCCCCGGGGGCACAGGGCACACCGGGGAGCTGTTTTTT. This translates into CASSPGGTGHTGELFF.

The chain carries TRBV18 and TRBJ2-7; D call uncertain. Between the trimmed V and J ends, which lost 5 bases and 1 base, there was a span of 9 bases. The CDR3 is 13 amino acids. The germline gives CDR1 KGHSH, CDR2 LQKENI. In DNA form, the CDR3 reads TGTGCCAGCTCAATTGACGATTCCTACGAGCAGTACTTC. This codes for CASSIDDSYEQYF.

This clone was observed once. The CDR3 sequence: CASSLALIDTQYF. Here the CDR3 DNA reads TGTGCCAGCAGCTTGGCACTGATAGATACGCAGTATTTT. This rearrangement joins TRBV5-8 to TRBJ2-3; D gene unclear. The CDR3 contains 13 residues. Germline CDR1 and CDR2: SGHTS and YDEGEE. Trimming took off 0 bases at V and 5 bases at J, with 7 bases between the two ends.

This clone was picked up one time. The V gene is TRBV27, the J gene TRBJ1-6; 11 nucleotides match TRBD1. Losses at the gene ends were 6 bases for V and 7 bases for J; bases not matched to a gene: 2. The CDR3 spans 14 residues. The V gene's germline CDR1 is MNHEY and CDR2 SMNVEV (reference sequence). The CDR3 here is CASRGTGGNSPLHF. The CDR3 nucleotides read TGTGCCAGCAGGGGGACAGGGGGAAATTCACCCCTCCACTTT.

This chain joins TRBV6-1 and TRBJ1-5, with D possibly being TRBD1 (5 bases). V lost 0 bases and J lost 1, with 10 bases in between. The CDR3 extends over 16 amino acids. Per germline, CDR1 MNHNS and CDR2 SASEGT. CDR3 sequence (DNA): TGTGCCAGCAGTGAAGCCGGGGGTTTGAGCAATCAGCCCCAGCATTTT. It translates to CASSEAGGLSNQPQHF.

The chain couples TRBV18 to TRBJ2-7; no clear D. Deletions cut 1 base from V and 0 bases from J, with 16 bases between. The CDR3 is made up of 17 amino acids. The germline gives CDR1 KGHSH, CDR2 LQKENI. The DNA for the CDR3 is TGTGCCAGCTCACCACTTGAAGGCAGCCGCAACTCCTACGAGCAGTACTTC. Residues: CASSPLEGSRNSYEQYF. Full variable domain (outside the CDR3, taken from reference TRBV18 and TRBJ2-7): NAGVMQNPRHLVRRRGQEARLRCSPMKGHSHVYWYRQLPEEGLKFMVYLQKENIIDESGMPKERFSAEFPKEGPSILRIQQVVRGDSAAYFCASSPLEGSRNSYEQYFGPGTRLTVT.

The chain recombines TRBV7-2 with TRBJ2-5, with 8 bases aligning to TRBD2. The V gene end was trimmed by 1 base and the J gene end by 2 bases; junction bases not matched to a gene: 3. The CDR3 runs to 15 residues. Germline lookup yields CDR1 SGHTA and CDR2 FQGNSA. The CDR3 bases are TGTGCCAGCAGCTTAGGTGGGACTAGACAAGAGACCCAGTACTTC. Translation gives CASSLGGTRQETQYF.